This T cell receptor (beta chain) was documented in a study of beta chain features in type 1 diabetes. Whole-study context: The patients were much like the healthy donors in age, gender and cell yields. Points from the study as a whole: For type 1 diabetes patients, VDJ junctions showed fewer insertions and more deletions. For patients, the naive, central memory and Treg TCRB repertoires appeared more alike than for healthy donors.

Turning to this clone: Antigen unknown.

V shed 5 bases and J 0 bases; nucleotides not matched to a gene: 7. Germline V gene lookup returns CDR1 MDHEN and CDR2 SYDVKM. This CDR3 contains 16 residues. Via the markers CD45RO/CCR7/CD25/CD127/CD95/CD27, stem cell-like memory, regulatory, central memory and naive CD4+ cells were sorted. The investigators reverse transcribed all of the isolated RNA, so they sequenced expressed TCRB transcripts. Using immunoSEQ multiplex PCR, the repertoire was profiled, and TCRdb retains in-frame clones only, with some absent. Of about 620,000 clones listed, less than 20% are singletons. V usage is TRBV28 and J usage is TRBJ2-1; the match to TRBD2 covers 7 bases. This receptor was obtained from a man aged 18 to 29 in good health. Sequenced input: naive CD4+ T cells from blood. CDR3 protein: CASSEGGSSSYNEQFF. For the CDR3, the DNA is TGTGCCAGCAGTGAGGGAGGGTCCAGCTCCTACAATGAGCAGTTCTTC.